This entry lists 32 T cell receptor beta chains sequenced from one sample in a study of identical twins. TCRdb re-called the 5' RACE reads through MiXCR, storing one row per CDR3 protein. This sample has some 790,000 distinct CDR3 sequences, with around a sixth found just once. This sample also belongs to another study, concerning T cells expressing NK-cell markers.

The sample taken for sequencing was PBMCs. These receptors originate from a woman between 18 and 30 years old in good health.

J is TRBJ1-6 and V is TRBV29-1; D gene unclear. Germline CDR1 and CDR2: SQVTM and ANQGSEA. V was shortened by 6 bases and J by 8 bases, with 17 bases between the two germline ends. The length of the CDR3 is 14 residues. CDR3 DNA: TGCAGCGTCCGAAGCTCCTTGACGGATTCACCCCTCCACTTT. It encodes CSVRSSLTDSPLHF.

This clonotype was recorded a few times. This CDR3 is CASSLVSRSASPHYEQYF. In nucleotides, the CDR3 is TGTGCCAGCAGCTTAGTTTCCAGGTCCGCCTCCCCGCACTACGAGCAGTACTTC. V is TRBV11-2 and J is TRBJ2-7; no firm D call. Germline V CDR1 and CDR2: SGHAT, FQNNGV. Trimming cost V 1 base and J 3 bases, with 22 bases left between them. The CDR3 length is 18 residues.

The chain employs TRBV10-2 and TRBJ1-6; a weak D match, TRBD1 (5 bases). This CDR3 has 13 amino acids. In germline, CDR1 is WSHSY, CDR2 SAAADI. V was cut by 2 bases and J by 8 bases, with 7 bases left in between. Written as DNA, the CDR3 is TGCGCCAGCAGTGAGGGGGGGTATTCACCCCTCCACTTT. This encodes CASSEGGYSPLHF.

CDR3 protein: CASSLGRGLSQPQHF. In DNA form, the CDR3 reads TGTGCCAGCAGCTTAGGGAGGGGGCTTAGTCAGCCCCAGCATTTT. The chain combines TRBV7-2 with TRBJ1-5; 7 positions match TRBD1. The trim removed 1 base at V and 6 bases at J, leaving 6 bases unmatched. This CDR3 contains 15 residues. Germline CDR1 is SGHTA and CDR2 is FQGNSA.

V usage is TRBV29-1 and J usage is TRBJ2-1, with unresolved D. CDR1 and CDR2 (germline): SQVTM, ANQGSEA. Trimming removed 3 bases at V and 6 bases at J, with 9 bases between. CDR3 length: 12 amino acids. The CDR3 loop reads CSVDGPSNEQFF. Here the CDR3 DNA reads TGCAGCGTTGACGGACCCAGCAATGAGCAGTTCTTC.

The chain uses TRBV20-1 and TRBJ2-7; TRBD1 aligns across 9 bases. J was trimmed by 8 bases and V by 6 bases; bases with no gene match: 11. Germline lookup yields CDR1 DFQATT and CDR2 SNEGSKA (reference sequence). The CDR3 is 13 residues long. The CDR3, as DNA: TGCAGTGCGAGCCACAGGGGGCACGAAAAGCAGTACTTC. Translating gives CSASHRGHEKQYF.

The V and J genes are TRBV6-1 and TRBJ2-2; TRBD1 agrees at 7 bases. The CDR3 is made up of 16 amino acids. Germline CDR1 reads MNHNS; CDR2 reads SASEGT. The V and J ends lost 7 bases and 2 bases, in that order; junction bases with no gene match: 10. The CDR3 reads CASTPRGTVNTGELFF. The CDR3, as DNA: TGTGCCAGCACCCCTCGTGGGACAGTAAACACCGGGGAGCTGTTTTTT.

This clonotype has at least ten counts. The rearrangement joins TRBV5-1 to TRBJ2-1, with 8 bases identical to TRBD1. The V gene's germline CDR1 is SGHRS and CDR2 YFSETQ. V trimming: 3 bases; J trimming: 7 bases; junction bases outside the gene matches: 6. The CDR3 runs to 14 residues. CDR3 residues: CASSWGDRSNEQFF. CDR3 nucleotides: TGCGCCAGCAGCTGGGGGGACAGGTCTAATGAGCAGTTCTTC.

The J gene is TRBJ2-1, the V gene TRBV5-1; a weak D match, TRBD1 (6 bases). In germline, CDR1 is SGHRS, CDR2 YFSETQ. V lost 6 bases, J lost 10 bases, and 14 bases lay in between. This CDR3 contains 12 residues. CDR3 protein: CASNPDRQEQFF. Here the CDR3 DNA reads TGCGCCAGCAACCCTGACAGGCAGGAGCAGTTCTTC.

This CDR3 reads CASSQARDSAYEQYF. The CDR3 DNA is TGCGCCAGCAGCCAAGCCAGGGACTCGGCCTACGAGCAGTACTTC. This chain links TRBV4-3 with TRBJ2-7; possibly TRBD2 for D (6 bases). V lost 1 base, J lost 2 bases, and 12 bases lay in between. Germline V gene sequence: CDR1 LGHNA, CDR2 YSLEER. This CDR3 has 15 residues.

V and J are TRBV5-1 and TRBJ2-5; 12 bases align to TRBD2. With 0 bases clipped from V and 2 bases from J, the junction kept 8 bases outside the gene matches. The CDR3 has 18 amino acids. The germline V gene has CDR1 SGHRS and CDR2 YFSETQ. The CDR3 sequence is CASSLEASGGALQETQYF. The CDR3 nucleotides are TGCGCCAGCAGCTTGGAGGCTAGCGGGGGGGCGTTACAAGAGACCCAGTACTTC.

This clonotype was seen more than once but under ten times. This sequence joins TRBV20-1 and TRBJ1-1; no reliable D call. CDR3 length: 11 amino acids. V lost 5 bases to trimming and J lost 0 bases, with 4 bases between them. CDR1 DFQATT and CDR2 SNEGSKA come from the germline V gene (reference sequence). CDR3 loop: CSASVNTEAFF. CDR3 nucleotides: TGCAGTGCTTCCGTGAACACTGAAGCTTTCTTT.

This clonotype appeared a few times. The DNA for the CDR3 is TGTGCCAGCAGCCCCCCGGAACTAGCGACGCCCTACAATGAGCAGTTCTTC. Encoded protein: CASSPPELATPYNEQFF. This chain connects TRBV7-2 to TRBJ2-1; TRBD2 agrees at 7 bases. Germline CDR1 SGHTA, CDR2 FQGNSA. V dropped 5 bases and J dropped 2; count of bases not matched to a gene: 12. The CDR3 length is 17 residues.

This clonotype was counted between two and nine times. The J gene is TRBJ2-7, the V gene TRBV7-2; D is undetermined. CDR1 is SGHTA, CDR2 FQGNSA, per germline. This CDR3 region has 15 residues. The ends were cut back, 1 base at V and 0 bases at J, with 10 bases in the middle. CDR3 bases: TGTGCCAGCAGCTTAGATGGCGGCTACTCCTACGAGCAGTACTTC. Translation: CASSLDGGYSYEQYF.

There are a few counts of this clonotype. The rearrangement joins TRBV11-2 to TRBJ1-5; D call uncertain. The V gene lost 1 base and the J gene lost 6 bases, with 7 bases spanning the gap. Germline V gene lookup returns CDR1 SGHAT and CDR2 FQNNGV. CDR3 length: 13 residues. CDR3 protein: CASSLGETQPQHF. The CDR3 coding sequence is TGTGCCAGCAGCTTAGGGGAGACTCAGCCCCAGCATTTT.

DNA for the CDR3: TGTGCCAGCAGCCTTCCGAGCCCCTATACGCAGTATTTT. This gives the protein CASSLPSPYTQYF. V is TRBV7-9 and J is TRBJ2-3; no firm D call. There are 13 residues in the CDR3. Germline V gene data show CDR1 as SEHNR and CDR2 as FQNEAQ (reference sequence). V was shortened by 5 bases and J by 7 bases, with 13 bases between the two germline ends.

This clonotype was recorded at least ten times. The J gene is TRBJ2-3, the V gene TRBV18, with 9 positions matching TRBD2. The length of the CDR3 is 17 residues. V shed 3 bases and J 0 bases; nucleotides not matched to a gene: 7. Looked up from germline, CDR1 is KGHSH and CDR2 is LQKENI. The DNA of the CDR3 is TGTGCCAGCTCACCGCGTTCGCGGGGGGGAAGCACAGATACGCAGTATTTT. Translated: CASSPRSRGGSTDTQYF.

This clonotype was seen more than once but under ten times. V and J are TRBV12-3 or TRBV12-4 and TRBJ1-4; 7 bases agree with TRBD1. CDR3 size: 12 residues. V shed 6 bases, J shed 14 bases, and the junction held 9 bases outside the gene matches. Written as DNA, the CDR3 is TGTGCCAGCAGCCAACAGGGGTTTGAGCTGTTTTTT. This sequence encodes CASSQQGFELFF.

This chain connects TRBV7-9 to TRBJ2-3; D ambiguous. Trimming removed 0 bases from V and 0 bases from J, with 13 bases in between. CDR3 length: 17 residues. Germline V gene sequence: CDR1 SEHNR, CDR2 FQNEAQ (reference sequence). The CDR3 DNA follows: TGTGCCAGCAGCTTAGCTCGGTACAGCTCTAGCACAGATACGCAGTATTTT. Amino acid sequence: CASSLARYSSSTDTQYF.

About this clonotype: Relative to the germline gene, one junction end is altered; a read error may explain this. This chain joins TRBV7-2 and TRBJ2-1; D is unresolved. Per the germline V gene, CDR1 is SGHTA and CDR2 is FQGNSA. This CDR3 comprises 15 residues. The CDR3, as DNA: TGTGCCACCAGCTTACAACGAAGCTCCTACAATGAGCAGTTCTTC. Its translation is CATSLQRSSYNEQFF.

The table lists this clonotype with a few counts. The chain couples TRBV4-2 to TRBJ2-7, with D possibly being TRBD1 (5 bases). CDR1 is LGHNA, CDR2 YNFKEQ, per germline. The V end lost 1 base, the J end lost 9 bases, and 7 bases lay between the germline ends. The CDR3 contains 11 residues. This CDR3 reads CASSQGGVQYF. CDR3 in DNA: TGTGCCAGCAGCCAAGGGGGCGTGCAGTACTTC.

The chain carries TRBV12-3 or TRBV12-4 and TRBJ2-1; TRBD2 might be the D (6 bases). CDR3 length: 14 amino acids. V gave up 5 bases and J gave up 8 bases, with 16 bases separating them. The CDR3 DNA is TGTGCCAGCAGTGTGGGACTTAACGCCGATGAGCAGTTCTTC. Protein sequence: CASSVGLNADEQFF.

This clonotype was detected only a few times. The V gene is TRBV20-1, the J gene TRBJ2-5; TRBD1 or TRBD2 may be the D gene (5 bases each). V was pared by 5 bases and J by 3 bases, with 13 bases between. Germline V lookup: CDR1 DFQATT, CDR2 SNEGSKA (reference sequence). The CDR3 length is 13 residues. CDR3 nucleotide sequence: TGCAGTGCTCGTTGGGGGACGGAAGAGACCCAGTACTTC. Translated, it gives CSARWGTEETQYF.

Ten or more counts support this clonotype. This rearrangement joins TRBV6-5 to TRBJ2-1, with D uncertain. Germline V gives CDR1 MNHEY, CDR2 SVGAGI. The V gene lost 4 bases and the J gene lost 1 base, with 11 bases spanning the gap. This CDR3 has 15 amino acids. The CDR3 sequence: CASSSGISSYNEQFF. In nucleotides, the CDR3 is TGTGCCAGCAGTTCTGGAATTAGTTCCTACAATGAGCAGTTCTTC.

The chain carries TRBV6-2 or TRBV6-3 and TRBJ1-1; 7 bases align to TRBD1. The CDR3 is made up of 14 amino acids. The trim removed 7 bases at V and 7 bases at J, leaving 12 bases unmatched. Germline V gene lookup returns CDR1 MNHEY and CDR2 SVGEGT. Here the CDR3 reads CASTQRRQGDEAFF. CDR3 coding DNA: TGTGCCAGCACCCAAAGACGTCAGGGGGATGAAGCTTTCTTT.

Only a few counts were recorded for this clonotype. CDR3 amino acids: CASSLKGDVRSDTEAFF. The CDR3 DNA sequence: TGCGCCAGCAGCTTGAAGGGGGATGTACGGTCGGACACTGAAGCTTTCTTT. This chain connects TRBV5-1 to TRBJ1-1; weak D call: TRBD1 (6 bases). V lost 1 base to trimming and J lost 3 bases, with 19 bases between them. CDR3 length equals 17 residues. CDR1 is SGHRS and CDR2 is YFSETQ in the germline V gene.

V usage is TRBV5-1 and J usage is TRBJ2-7; D gene uncertain. The CDR3 sequence is 13 residues long. Trimming took off 5 bases at V and 0 bases at J, with 9 bases between the two ends. CDR1 and CDR2 (germline): SGHRS, YFSETQ. The CDR3 region is CASSEVSSYEQYF. CDR3 sequence (DNA): TGCGCCAGCAGTGAAGTTAGCTCCTACGAGCAGTACTTC.

A few counts support this clonotype. The V gene is TRBV6-5, the J gene TRBJ2-7, with TRBD2 matching 13 bases. After removal of 3 bases from V and 2 bases from J, the junction contained 10 bases not matched to a gene. Germline CDR1 MNHEY, CDR2 SVGAGI. CDR3 length: 18 residues. The CDR3 reads CASSYGLAGATKTYEQYF. CDR3 bases: TGTGCCAGCAGTTATGGACTAGCGGGGGCCACCAAAACCTACGAGCAGTACTTC.

V gene TRBV28 combines with J gene TRBJ2-1; D is perhaps TRBD2 (6 bases). Trimming took off 3 bases at V and 8 bases at J, with 14 bases between the two ends. The CDR3 covers 14 residues. Germline V gene lookup returns CDR1 MDHEN and CDR2 SYDVKM. Here the CDR3 DNA reads TGTGCCAGCAGTTTCTTTGCGGGGCTCTATGAGCAGTTCTTC. It yields the protein CASSFFAGLYEQFF.

This clonotype was counted a few times. V is TRBV7-9 and J is TRBJ2-5; maybe TRBD2 (5 bases). CDR1 and CDR2 from the germline V gene are SEHNR and FQNEAQ (reference sequence). The CDR3 length is 14 residues. Trimming cost V 3 bases and J 2 bases, with 10 bases left between them. The chain's CDR3 is CASSFYSGQETQYF. CDR3 sequence (DNA): TGTGCCAGCAGCTTCTACAGCGGTCAAGAGACCCAGTACTTC.

This chain connects TRBV10-2 to TRBJ2-5; TRBD2 matches at 8 bases. Per germline, CDR1 WSHSY and CDR2 SAAADI. J lost 2 bases, V lost 6 bases, and 8 bases had no gene match. This CDR3 spans 15 amino acids. In DNA form, the CDR3 reads TGCGCCAGCAGCGTATTAGCGGGGATTCAAGAGACCCAGTACTTC. As protein: CASSVLAGIQETQYF.

This chain uses TRBV3-1 with TRBJ2-7, with 8 positions matching TRBD1. Trimming removed 4 bases from V and 6 bases from J; junction bases left unmatched: 11. This CDR3 region has 15 residues. The germline V gene encodes CDR1 LGHDT and CDR2 YNNKEL (reference sequence). CDR3 in DNA: TGTGCCAGCAGCCCTACAGGGGGAATGAGGGGCGAGCAGTACTTC. Protein product: CASSPTGGMRGEQYF.